What follows describes a single T cell receptor beta chain. The protocol was immunoSEQ multiplex PCR, while the TCRdb copy is restricted to in-frame clones and leaves out a portion. The sample includes over 95,000 clones, approximately 89% of them seen just once. The CDR3 spans 16 residues. Germline V lookup: CDR1 MGHRA, CDR2 YSYEKL. V was pared by 0 bases and J by 3 bases, with 4 bases of the junction left unmatched. These data come from a study of T cell responses to AZD1222 COVID-19 vaccine. The sample consisted of peripheral blood, taken on day 0 of AZD1222 vaccination. This TCR came from an adult in good health. V usage is TRBV4-1 and J usage is TRBJ1-5; 8 nucleotides match TRBD1. The chain's CDR3 is CASSQEMGQVNQPQHF. DNA of the CDR3: TGCGCCAGCAGCCAAGAAATGGGACAGGTCAATCAGCCCCAGCATTTT.